Below are 25 T cell receptor beta chains sequenced from a single sample in a study of T cell responses to AZD1222 COVID-19 vaccine. Produced via immunoSEQ multiplex PCR; TCRdb's table is partial and in-frame only. The sample carries roughly 150,000 clones, over 70% recorded once. The sample was peripheral blood, taken 28 days after the second AZD1222 dose. Receptor source: an adult who received the AZD1222 COVID-19 vaccine.

The J gene is TRBJ2-1, the V gene TRBV11-3; 8 bases line up with TRBD2. V lost 2 bases, J lost 0 bases, and 15 bases stayed unmatched. The CDR3 contains 20 residues. Looked up from germline, CDR1 is SGHNT and CDR2 is YENEEA. CDR3 sequence (DNA): TGTGCCAGCAGCTTATCTAGGGGACGAGCGGGGGCAAGCTCCTACAATGAGCAGTTCTTC. Protein sequence: CASSLSRGRAGASSYNEQFF. The full variable domain, its missing parts supplied by reference TRBV11-3 and TRBJ2-1, is EAGVVQSPRYKIIEKKQPVAFWCNPISGHNTLYWYLQNLGQGPELLIRYENEEAVDDSQLPKDRFSAERLKGVDSTLKIQPAELGDSAVYLCASSLSRGRAGASSYNEQFFGPGTRLTVL.

J is TRBJ2-1 and V is TRBV6-4; 7 bases agree with TRBD2. The CDR3 consists of 17 residues. Losses at the gene ends were 4 bases for V and 2 bases for J; bases not matched to a gene: 11. Germline V gives CDR1 MRHNA, CDR2 SNTAGT. CDR3 in DNA: TGTGCCAGCAGTGGGGGGAGCGGGATTCCTCCCTACAATGAGCAGTTCTTC. This codes for CASSGGSGIPPYNEQFF.

This clone has only a few counts. The same CDR3 also results from other DNA sequences found in this sample. CDR3 nucleotide sequence: TGTGCCAGCTCACCGGGACTAGTTTCCTACGAGCAGTACTTC. Protein product: CASSPGLVSYEQYF. The chain combines TRBV18 with TRBJ2-7; 8 nucleotides line up with TRBD2. The germline CDR1 and CDR2 sequences are KGHSH and LQKENI. After removal of 3 bases from V and 1 base from J, the junction contained 2 bases not matched to a gene. This CDR3 is built from 14 residues.

The J gene is TRBJ2-7, the V gene TRBV11-2; 9 nucleotides agree with TRBD1. Germline CDR1 SGHAT, CDR2 FQNNGV. CDR3 length equals 16 residues. V was pared by 1 base and J by 0 bases, with 4 bases of the junction left unmatched. CDR3 DNA: TGTGCCAGCAGCTTAGTTGGACAGGGGCGCTCCTACGAGCAGTACTTC. Its protein is CASSLVGQGRSYEQYF.

The chain employs TRBV7-9 and TRBJ2-5; 8 positions agree with TRBD2. V shed 3 bases and J 4 bases; nucleotides not matched to a gene: 4. This CDR3 spans 14 amino acids. Germline lookup yields CDR1 SEHNR and CDR2 FQNEAQ (reference sequence). The CDR3 DNA reads as TGTGCCAGCAGCTTGGGACTAGGCCCAGAGACCCAGTACTTC. The encoded protein is CASSLGLGPETQYF.

The gene calls are TRBV5-6 and TRBJ1-5; 9 bases match TRBD1. V was pared by 3 bases and J by 3 bases, with 4 bases of the junction left unmatched. The V gene's germline CDR1 is SGHDT and CDR2 YYEEEE. This CDR3 is built from 15 residues. In nucleotides, the CDR3 is TGTGCCAGCAGCTCCTGGGACAGGGACAATCAGCCCCAGCATTTT. Amino acid sequence: CASSSWDRDNQPQHF.

In this sample, this clone turned up once. The chain carries TRBV29-1 and TRBJ1-1; 7 bases are a match to TRBD1. The J segment lost 4 bases and the V segment lost 2 bases, leaving 1 base of the junction unmatched. CDR1 and CDR2 (germline): SQVTM, ANQGSEA. The length of the CDR3 is 12 residues. Written as DNA, the CDR3 is TGCAGCGTTGAACAGGGGGGCACTGAAGCTTTCTTT. Its translation is CSVEQGGTEAFF.

This chain connects TRBV18 to TRBJ1-5, with D perhaps matching TRBD1 (6 bases). Trimming cost V 5 bases and J 7 bases, with 15 bases left between them. The CDR3 loop spans 14 amino acids. CDR1 and CDR2 from the germline V gene are KGHSH and LQKENI. DNA of the CDR3: TGTGCCAGCTCATTACAGGGTATGGAGCAGCCCCAGCATTTT. Its translation: CASSLQGMEQPQHF.

The chain uses TRBV7-2 and TRBJ2-1, with D tentatively TRBD2 (8 bases). The V end lost 5 bases, the J end lost 0 bases, and 17 bases lay between the germline ends. The length of the CDR3 is 17 residues. Germline assignment: CDR1 SGHTA and CDR2 FQGNSA. The CDR3 loop reads CASSGRGLAGSYNEQFF. As DNA, the CDR3 is TGTGCCAGCAGCGGGAGGGGGCTAGCGGGCTCCTACAATGAGCAGTTCTTC. The full variable domain, its missing parts supplied by reference TRBV7-2 and TRBJ2-1, is GAGVSQSPSNKVTEKGKDVELRCDPISGHTALYWYRQSLGQGLEFLIYFQGNSAPDKSGLPSDRFSAERTGGSVSTLTIQRTQQEDSAVYLCASSGRGLAGSYNEQFFGPGTRLTVL.

The chain recombines TRBV28 with TRBJ1-1, with no clear D. Germline loops: CDR1 MDHEN, CDR2 SYDVKM. The CDR3 length is 15 residues. V lost 6 bases and J lost 0, with 14 bases in between. The CDR3 sequence is CASSPPSTMNTEAFF. Written as DNA, the CDR3 is TGTGCCAGCAGCCCCCCGTCCACTATGAACACTGAAGCTTTCTTT.

The chain is built from TRBV4-2 and TRBJ1-4; 12 positions agree with TRBD1. V was pared by 0 bases and J by 7 bases, with 9 bases of the junction left unmatched. Germline CDR1 is LGHNA and CDR2 is YNFKEQ. The CDR3 covers 18 residues. In DNA form, the CDR3 reads TGTGCCAGCAGCCAAGACCCGGGACAGGGGGCGGTTGGTGAAAAACTGTTTTTT. Its translation is CASSQDPGQGAVGEKLFF.

The chain joins TRBV7-9 to TRBJ2-1; 7 nucleotides agree with TRBD2. V was pared by 3 bases and J by 3 bases, with 5 bases of the junction left unmatched. CDR1 is SEHNR, CDR2 FQNEAQ, per germline (reference sequence). CDR3 length: 15 residues. For the CDR3, the DNA is TGTGCCAGCAGCTTCTTTGGCGGGAGCTACAATGAGCAGTTCTTC. This codes for CASSFFGGSYNEQFF.

V is TRBV5-4 and J is TRBJ2-5, with D perhaps TRBD2 (6 bases). This CDR3 comprises 14 residues. Trimming removed 3 bases at V and 7 bases at J, with 16 bases between. CDR1 and CDR2 from the germline V gene are SGHNT and YYREEE (reference sequence). The CDR3 DNA sequence: TGTGCCAGCAGCTGGGGGGATCCATTGGCGACCCAGTACTTC. Translated, it gives CASSWGDPLATQYF.

This rearrangement joins TRBV5-4 to TRBJ2-3; D is possibly TRBD1 or TRBD2 (5 bases each). The V gene's germline CDR1 is SGHNT and CDR2 YYREEE (reference sequence). The CDR3 is 13 residues long. V dropped 4 bases and J dropped 5 bases, with 11 bases sitting between them. The CDR3 DNA reads as TGTGCCAGCAGCACGGGACCAGGAGATACGCAGTATTTT. As protein: CASSTGPGDTQYF.

The rearrangement uses TRBV4-3 and TRBJ1-5, with a tentative D call TRBD1 (6 bases). CDR1 is LGHNA and CDR2 is YSLEER in the germline V gene. The CDR3 loop spans 16 amino acids. V was clipped by 0 bases and J by 3 bases, with 12 bases between them. The CDR3 here is CASSQDVGGHNQPQHF. The CDR3 coding sequence is TGCGCCAGCAGCCAAGATGTGGGGGGCCACAATCAGCCCCAGCATTTT.

The V call is TRBV21-1, the J call TRBJ2-4; TRBD2 is taken as the D call from the table, unchecked against the DNA. TRBV21-1 is a pseudogene. The length of the CDR3 is 16 residues. This CDR3 reads CASHNRGERAKNIQYF. The CDR3 DNA reads TGTGCCAGCCACAACCGGGGAGAGAGAGCCAAAAACATTCAGTACTTC.

V and J are TRBV4-1 and TRBJ2-7; 8 positions match TRBD1. The CDR3 covers 18 residues. Germline V gene sequence: CDR1 MGHRA, CDR2 YSYEKL. With V trimmed by 0 bases and J by 3 bases, 13 bases remained unmatched. The CDR3 DNA sequence: TGCGCCAGCAGCCAAGATAATGCCCCGGGACAGGCATACTACGAGCAGTACTTC. The encoded protein is CASSQDNAPGQAYYEQYF.

In DNA, the CDR3 is TGTGCCAGCAGCATGACTAGCGGGGGGGCCAACACCGGGGAGCTGTTTTTT. It specifies CASSMTSGGANTGELFF. V is TRBV9 and J is TRBJ2-2, with 14 bases aligning to TRBD2. The CDR3 runs 17 residues. The V and J ends lost 4 bases and 2 bases, in that order; junction bases with no gene match: 4. CDR1 SGDLS and CDR2 YYNGEE come from the germline V gene.

The CDR3 region has the DNA TGTGCCAGTAGCGCCGGGACAGGGCGTAGCAATCAGCCCCAGCATTTT. Translated: CASSAGTGRSNQPQHF. This chain uses TRBV19 with TRBJ1-5; TRBD1 aligns across 9 bases. CDR1 is LNHDA, CDR2 SQIVND, per germline (reference sequence). The CDR3 loop spans 16 amino acids. V lost 6 bases and J lost 0; bases outside the gene matches: 6.

The rearrangement joins TRBV3-1 (or the pseudogene TRBV3-2) to TRBJ2-7, with no clear D. CDR3 size: 12 residues. Trimming shortened V by 8 bases and J by 4 bases, and 12 bases separated the two germline ends. Germline V gives CDR1 LGHDT, CDR2 YNNKEL (reference sequence). The CDR3 region is CASSPYFYEQYF. CDR3 coding DNA: TGTGCCAGCTCGCCGTACTTTTACGAGCAGTACTTC.

The CDR3 nucleotides are TGTGCCAGCAGCCTCGGGACTACGAGCGTAGCGACCCAGTACTTC. Translating it yields CASSLGTTSVATQYF. The rearrangement uses TRBV14 and TRBJ2-5, with 7 positions matching TRBD2. Germline V gene data show CDR1 as SGHDN and CDR2 as FVKESK. The CDR3 spans 15 residues. V trimming: 4 bases; J trimming: 7 bases; junction bases outside the gene matches: 12.

The chain carries TRBV28 and TRBJ2-7; tentative D call: TRBD2 (6 bases). This CDR3 region has 12 residues. Trimming stripped 1 base from V and 6 bases from J, with 7 bases between. From germline, CDR1 is MDHEN and CDR2 SYDVKM. CDR3 bases: TGTGCCAGCAGTTTATTGGGAGGCGAGCAGTACTTC. Translation gives CASSLLGGEQYF. The variable domain in full, with the rest retrieved from reference TRBV28 and TRBJ2-7, is DVKVTQSSRYLVKRTGEKVFLECVQDMDHENMFWYRQDPGLGLRLIYFSYDVKMKEKGDIPEGYSVSREKKERFSLILESASTNQTSMYLCASSLLGGEQYFGPGTRLTVT.

The chain employs TRBV7-2 and TRBJ2-7; D might be TRBD2 (5 bases). V was shortened by 0 bases and J by 0 bases, with 18 bases between the two germline ends. The CDR3 sequence is 18 residues long. CDR1 and CDR2 from the germline V gene are SGHTA and FQGNSA. CDR3 region: CASSLAGLNLGGSYEQYF. The CDR3 DNA is TGTGCCAGCAGCTTAGCCGGTCTAAACTTAGGAGGCTCCTACGAGCAGTACTTC.

The V gene is TRBV3-1 (or the pseudogene TRBV3-2), the J gene TRBJ1-4, with a possible D match to TRBD1 (5 bases). Per germline, CDR1 LGHDT and CDR2 YNNKEL (reference sequence). This CDR3 contains 16 residues. Trimming removed 4 bases from V and 0 bases from J, with 12 bases in between. CDR3: CASSPEGSATNEKLFF. DNA of the CDR3: TGTGCCAGCAGCCCAGAGGGGTCTGCAACTAATGAAAAACTGTTTTTT.

The chain has TRBV28 and TRBJ2-7; D unresolved. The V gene's germline CDR1 is MDHEN and CDR2 SYDVKM. The V end was cut by 3 bases, the J end by 1 base, with 7 bases between. This CDR3 is 13 amino acids long. The CDR3 sequence is CASSFPNSYEQYF. The CDR3 coding sequence is TGTGCCAGCAGTTTCCCGAATTCCTACGAGCAGTACTTC.